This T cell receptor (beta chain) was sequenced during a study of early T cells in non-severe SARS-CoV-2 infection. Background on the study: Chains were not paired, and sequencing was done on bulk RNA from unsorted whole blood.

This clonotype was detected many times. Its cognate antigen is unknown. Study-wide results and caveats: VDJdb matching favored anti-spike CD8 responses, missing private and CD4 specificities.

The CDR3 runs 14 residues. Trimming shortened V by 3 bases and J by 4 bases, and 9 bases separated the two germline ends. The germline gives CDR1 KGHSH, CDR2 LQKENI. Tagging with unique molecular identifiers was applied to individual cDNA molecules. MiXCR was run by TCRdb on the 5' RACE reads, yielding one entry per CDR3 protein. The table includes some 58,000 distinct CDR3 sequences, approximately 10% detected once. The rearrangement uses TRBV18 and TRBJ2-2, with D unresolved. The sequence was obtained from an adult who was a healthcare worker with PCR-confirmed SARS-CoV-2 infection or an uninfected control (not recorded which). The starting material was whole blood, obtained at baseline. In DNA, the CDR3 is TGTGCCAGCTCACCGGGCCAAATCACCGGGGAGCTGTTTTTT. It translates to CASSPGQITGELFF. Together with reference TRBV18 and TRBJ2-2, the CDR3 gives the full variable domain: NAGVMQNPRHLVRRRGQEARLRCSPMKGHSHVYWYRQLPEEGLKFMVYLQKENIIDESGMPKERFSAEFPKEGPSILRIQQVVRGDSAAYFCASSPGQITGELFFGEGSRLTVL.